The source of this TCR beta chain is a study of beta chain features in type 1 diabetes. The study reverse transcribed the entire isolated RNA, so it sequenced expressed TCRB transcripts. About 3.5 million reads per sample on average were obtained from naive, central memory and regulatory T cell samples. The method was immunoSEQ multiplex PCR; TCRdb's version includes in-frame clones alone and lacks a portion of them. The table has 330,000 or so clones, about 14% seen once. This CDR3 is 15 amino acids long. Germline loops: CDR1 SGHNT, CDR2 YYREEE (reference sequence). Deletions cut 3 bases from V and 5 bases from J, with 17 bases between. This clone was counted only a few times.

The sequence was obtained from a man younger than 40 in good health. The chain carries TRBV5-4 and TRBJ1-2; D is unclear. The specimen was central memory CD4+ T cells from blood. This CDR3 is CASSSSIGHKYGYTF. CDR3 coding DNA: TGTGCCAGCAGCTCATCCATTGGGCACAAGTATGGCTACACCTTC.